This TCR beta chain came from a study of blood T cell repertoires in COVID-19. Study background: The origin of the acute and convalescent COVID-19 samples was the United States, Italy and Spain. PBMCs, B-cell-depleted T cells, or T cells provided the cDNA or gDNA that made up the material.

In the authors' methods: The authors estimated nucleated cell counts from reference gene primer amplification. The table came from immunoSEQ multiplex PCR; TCRdb's copy has only in-frame clones and leaves some out. For V, J and clone size, that table is used; D and trimming come from the DNA. This sample has about 190,000 clones, with about four fifths found just once. This clone appeared a single time. The receptor was isolated from a woman in her 70s with active or convalescent COVID-19. Specimen: peripheral blood.

Written as DNA, the CDR3 is TGTGCCAGCAGAACCTCCAGAGGCGTCACAGATACGCAGTATTTT. This codes for CASRTSRGVTDTQYF. The rearrangement links TRBV28 to TRBJ2-3; D gene uncertain. The germline V and J ends were trimmed by 6 bases and 2 bases, with 15 bases remaining between them. The CDR3 has 15 residues. The germline V gene encodes CDR1 MDHEN and CDR2 SYDVKM.